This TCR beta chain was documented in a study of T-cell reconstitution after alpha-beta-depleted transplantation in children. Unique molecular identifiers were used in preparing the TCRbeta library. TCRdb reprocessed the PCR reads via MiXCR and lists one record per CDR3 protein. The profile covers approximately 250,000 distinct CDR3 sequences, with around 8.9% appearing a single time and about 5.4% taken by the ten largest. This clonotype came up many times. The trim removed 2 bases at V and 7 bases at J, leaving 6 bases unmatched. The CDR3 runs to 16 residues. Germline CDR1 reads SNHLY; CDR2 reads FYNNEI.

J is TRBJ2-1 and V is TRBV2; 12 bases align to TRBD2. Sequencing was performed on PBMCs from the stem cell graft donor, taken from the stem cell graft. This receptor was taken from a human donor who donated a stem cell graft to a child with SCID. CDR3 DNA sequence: TGTGCCAGCAGTGAACGGCTAGCGGGGGGGTATAATGAGCAGTTCTTC. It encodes CASSERLAGGYNEQFF.